Listed below are T cell receptor beta chains from one sample, sequenced in a study of CD8+ T cells in alopecia areata. Here immunoSEQ multiplex PCR was the method, and the copy in TCRdb shows in-frame clones only, minus some. The table shows under 250,000 clones, with under 75% occurring only once. Sequencing was performed on CD4+ T cells sorted from blood, taken at week 4, from a patient treated with tofacitinib. These receptor sequences come from a human donor with alopecia areata. Both conserved end residues are part of each CDR3. Fields, in order: CDR3 length, clone size, J gene, D gene, V gene, CDR3 DNA, CDR3 protein. The D gene is left open where the match is weak. For some rows the clone size is stated as once, few or many, or as a class when expanded; others skip it.

length: 16
size: .
J: TRBJ2-7
D: .
V: TRBV6-5
DNA: TGTGCCAGCAGTTACTCCAGGATCCCCAGCTCCTACGAGCAGTACTTC
CDR3: CASSYSRIPSSYEQYF

length: 14
size: .
J: TRBJ2-5
D: .
V: TRBV10-3
DNA: TGTGCCGCCGGGGGACAGATTAAACAAGAGACCCAGTACTTC
CDR3: CAAGGQIKQETQYF

length: 13
size: .
J: TRBJ2-7
D: TRBD1
V: TRBV29-1
DNA: TGCAGCGTGAGGACAGGGATATCCTACGAGCAGTACTTC
CDR3: CSVRTGISYEQYF

length: 14
size: few
J: TRBJ2-3
D: TRBD1
V: TRBV10-3
DNA: TGTGCCATCAGTGGGACAGGGTTTAAGGATACGCAGTATTTT
CDR3: CAISGTGFKDTQYF

length: 16
size: .
J: TRBJ2-1
D: TRBD2
V: TRBV7-2
DNA: TGTGCCAGCAGCTTATTTCCTAGCGGGGTCCTCTATGAGCAGTTCTTC
CDR3: CASSLFPSGVLYEQFF

length: 16
size: few
J: TRBJ1-2
D: .
V: TRBV7-2
DNA: TGTGCCAGCAGCTTAGTATCTTTCACAGGGCCCTATGGCTACACCTTC
CDR3: CASSLVSFTGPYGYTF

length: 15
size: .
J: TRBJ1-2
D: TRBD1
V: TRBV27
DNA: TGTGCCAGCACCCCCAGGGGGCCCCTCTCCTATGGCTACACCTTC
CDR3: CASTPRGPLSYGYTF

length: 18
size: .
J: TRBJ2-3
D: TRBD2
V: TRBV9
DNA: TGTGCCAGCAGCCCTCGGACTAGCGGGGGAGCTCGCACAGATACGCAGTATTTT
CDR3: CASSPRTSGGARTDTQYF

length: 18
size: .
J: TRBJ2-1
D: .
V: TRBV18
DNA: TGTGCCAGCTCACCACAGTTCGGGGAAGGACTGGCCTACAATGAGCAGTTCTTC
CDR3: CASSPQFGEGLAYNEQFF

length: 10
size: .
J: TRBJ2-5
D: .
V: TRBV29-1
DNA: TGCAGCGTCGCCCGAGAGACCCAGTACTTC
CDR3: CSVARETQYF

length: 14
size: .
J: TRBJ1-2
D: TRBD1
V: TRBV7-2
DNA: TGTGCCAGCAGCTCCACGCGGACAGGGTTTGGCTACACCTTC
CDR3: CASSSTRTGFGYTF

length: 14
size: .
J: TRBJ1-2
D: TRBD1
V: TRBV30
DNA: TGTGCCTGGAGTGGAGGGACAGGGGAGTATGGCTACACCTTC
CDR3: CAWSGGTGEYGYTF

length: 13
size: many
J: TRBJ2-1
D: .
V: TRBV10-2
DNA: TGCGCCAGCAGTGAGCAAGTGCGCAATGAGCAGTTCTTC
CDR3: CASSEQVRNEQFF

length: 19
size: .
J: TRBJ1-1
D: TRBD1
V: TRBV27
DNA: TGTGCCAGCAGTTCTCTACTGCTATTGACAGGGGGAGGAGCTGCTGAAGCTTTCTTT
CDR3: CASSSLLLLTGGGAAEAFF

length: 15
size: once
J: TRBJ2-3
D: TRBD2
V: TRBV5-1
DNA: TGCGCCAGCAGCTTGACTAGCGGTTTCACAGATACGCAGTATTTT
CDR3: CASSLTSGFTDTQYF